One sample yielded the 29 T cell receptor beta chains listed below, sequenced in a study of cytomegalovirus exposure and HLA in healthy donors. It was with 60 Vbeta and 13 Jbeta primers that the PCR ran. Using immunoSEQ multiplex PCR, the repertoire was profiled, and TCRdb retains in-frame clones only, with some absent. The table records 150,000 to 160,000 clones, under 85% of them present only once. Material: PBMCs. Every receptor here comes from a man aged 18 to 29 in good health and CMV-seronegative.

With regard to this clone: The junction does not match germline at one end; this may be a read error. This chain links TRBV5-5 with TRBJ1-2; D is perhaps TRBD1 (6 bases). The CDR3 is made up of 15 amino acids. Germline V CDR1 and CDR2: SGHKS, YYEKEE (reference sequence). The CDR3 DNA is TGTGCCAGCAGCTTATACGTCGGACAGCCCTATGGTTACACCTTC. Its protein is CASSLYVGQPYGYTF.

The chain uses TRBV29-1 and TRBJ2-7; TRBD1 might be the D (6 bases). Germline V gene data show CDR1 as SQVTM and CDR2 as ANQGSEA. V lost 7 bases, J lost 2 bases, and 12 bases lay in between. The CDR3 runs to 12 residues. CDR3 in DNA: TGCAGCGCCCTGGACAGCGCCTACGAGCAGTACGTC. It translates to CSALDSAYEQYV.

This clone was counted only a few times. The CDR3 is CASSQEGGGDQPQHF. DNA for the CDR3: TGCGCCAGCAGCCAAGAGGGGGGAGGGGATCAGCCCCAGCATTTT. The chain uses TRBV4-1 and TRBJ1-5; a possible D gene is TRBD1 (5 bases). Germline-derived CDR1 and CDR2 are MGHRA and YSYEKL. This CDR3 contains 15 residues. The V and J ends lost 0 bases and 5 bases respectively, with 11 bases between them.

J is TRBJ1-4 and V is TRBV9; 8 positions agree with TRBD1. This CDR3 contains 15 residues. Germline CDR1 and CDR2: SGDLS and YYNGEE. After removal of 0 bases from V and 7 bases from J, the junction contained 5 bases not matched to a gene. In DNA form, the CDR3 reads TGTGCCAGCAGCGTAGGGACAGGGAGTGGTGAAAAACTGTTTTTT. Encoded protein: CASSVGTGSGEKLFF.

This sequence joins TRBV7-9 and TRBJ1-1; D perhaps matches TRBD1 (5 bases). The CDR3 is made up of 12 amino acids. Germline CDR1 reads SEHNR; CDR2 reads FQNEAQ (reference sequence). Trimming shortened V by 6 bases and J by 8 bases, and 13 bases separated the two germline ends. DNA of the CDR3: TGTGCCAGCAGGGTCGGGGGATTCGAAGCTTTCTTT. Translation: CASRVGGFEAFF.

The chain uses TRBV2 and TRBJ2-1, with D uncertain. Germline V gene lookup returns CDR1 SNHLY and CDR2 FYNNEI. There are 12 residues in the CDR3. Trimming shortened V by 1 base and J by 8 bases, and 6 bases separated the two germline ends. CDR3 sequence (DNA): TGTGCCAGCAGTGAAGGGGCCTATGAGCAGTTCTTC. It specifies CASSEGAYEQFF.

This chain connects TRBV11-2 to TRBJ2-3; TRBD2 agrees at 11 bases. The CDR3 is 15 residues long. V lost 5 bases to trimming and J lost 5 bases; unmatched junction nucleotides: 6. Germline CDR1 is SGHAT and CDR2 is FQNNGV. For the CDR3, the DNA is TGTGCCAGCAGCCTACTAGCGGGGGCGCGAGATACGCAGTATTTT. It translates to CASSLLAGARDTQYF.

This clone was detected only once. The rearrangement joins TRBV25-1 to TRBJ1-2; 7 bases are a match to TRBD1. V lost 0 bases to trimming and J lost 8 bases; unmatched junction nucleotides: 15. Germline V gene lookup returns CDR1 MGHDK and CDR2 SYGVNS. CDR3 length equals 17 residues. Written as DNA, the CDR3 is TGTGCCAGCAGTGAATATAAGGGGGGACAGTTAAGTACCGGCTACACCTTC. Encoded protein: CASSEYKGGQLSTGYTF.

J is TRBJ1-2 and V is TRBV6-6, with 8 bases that match TRBD1. CDR3 length: 15 amino acids. The trim removed 5 bases at V and 4 bases at J, leaving 9 bases unmatched. Germline assignment: CDR1 MNHNY and CDR2 SVGAGI (reference sequence). The CDR3 loop reads CASSQLIQGGYGYTF. Here the CDR3 DNA reads TGTGCCAGCAGTCAACTCATACAGGGGGGCTATGGCTACACCTTC.

The chain links TRBV5-1 to TRBJ2-7; TRBD2 is a possible D gene (6 bases). Trimming removed 1 base from V and 5 bases from J, with 19 bases in between. CDR1 is SGHRS, CDR2 YFSETQ, per germline. The CDR3 totals 16 residues. The CDR3 nucleotides are TGCGCCAGCAGCTTGTTTTCCGGGAACGGAGGGGACGAGCAGTACGTC. It encodes CASSLFSGNGGDEQYV.

V is TRBV13 and J is TRBJ2-5, with 12 bases identical to TRBD2. This CDR3 contains 16 residues. The germline V gene has CDR1 PRHDT and CDR2 FYEKMQ (reference sequence). V was pared by 3 bases and J by 5 bases, with 7 bases of the junction left unmatched. CDR3 loop: CASSFRTSGVGETQYF. In nucleotides, the CDR3 is TGTGCCAGCAGCTTTAGGACTAGCGGGGTGGGGGAGACCCAGTACTTC. Complete variable domain (other parts from reference TRBV13 and TRBJ2-5): AAGVIQSPRHLIKEKRETATLKCYPIPRHDTVYWYQQGPGQDPQFLISFYEKMQSDKGSIPDRFSAQQFSDYHSELNMSSLELGDSALYFCASSFRTSGVGETQYFGPGTRLLVL.

This clone has only a few counts. V is TRBV6-6 and J is TRBJ2-2, with 7 bases identical to TRBD1. This CDR3 is 14 amino acids long. Trimming cost V 5 bases and J 6 bases; bases outside gene matches: 6. Germline CDR1 and CDR2: MNHNY and SVGAGI (reference sequence). This CDR3 is CASSTTGPAGELFF. CDR3 bases: TGTGCCAGCAGTACGACAGGGCCGGCCGGGGAGCTGTTTTTT.

The chain has TRBV5-6 and TRBJ2-5; 10 bases line up with TRBD2. In germline, CDR1 is SGHDT, CDR2 YYEEEE. This CDR3 contains 14 residues. The ends lost 5 bases at V and 4 bases at J; junction bases unmatched: 5. The CDR3 loop reads CASRSASGGETQYF. The CDR3 DNA follows: TGTGCCAGCAGATCGGCTAGCGGGGGAGAGACCCAGTACTTC. The full variable domain, completed using reference TRBV5-6 and TRBJ2-5, is DAGVTQSPTHLIKTRGQQVTLRCSPKSGHDTVSWYQQALGQGPQFIFQYYEEEERQRGNFPDRFSGHQFPNYSSELNVNALLLGDSALYLCASRSASGGETQYFGPGTRLLVL.

This chain links TRBV6-5 with TRBJ2-1, with D possibly being TRBD1 (5 bases). The CDR3 loop spans 15 amino acids. The germline gives CDR1 MNHEY, CDR2 SVGAGI. Between the trimmed V and J ends, which lost 6 bases and 3 bases, there was a span of 15 bases. The CDR3 nucleotides are TGTGCCAGCAGCTCTTCAGGGCAGGTCTACAATGAGCAGTTCTTC. Its protein is CASSSSGQVYNEQFF.

J is TRBJ1-1 and V is TRBV7-8; 7 bases fit TRBD1. From germline, CDR1 is SGHVS and CDR2 FQNEAQ. The CDR3 runs 14 residues. The V and J ends lost 8 bases and 1 base, in that order; junction bases with no gene match: 7. The CDR3 DNA reads as TGTGCCAGCGGCGTACAGGGGTCGAACACTGAAGCTTTCTTT. This sequence encodes CASGVQGSNTEAFF.

This clone was seen only once. The J gene is TRBJ2-1, the V gene TRBV4-1; TRBD2 might be the D (8 bases). The CDR3 runs to 16 residues. The germline V gene encodes CDR1 MGHRA and CDR2 YSYEKL. V gave up 3 bases and J gave up 7 bases, with 19 bases separating them. The CDR3 spells CASSQVRGGRGNEQFF. As DNA, the CDR3 is TGCGCCAGCAGCCAGGTCCGGGGGGGCAGGGGGAATGAGCAGTTCTTC.

As to this clone: Other DNA sequences in this specimen translate into the identical CDR3. The V gene is TRBV5-1, the J gene TRBJ1-1; D might be TRBD1 (5 bases). CDR1 is SGHRS and CDR2 is YFSETQ in the germline V gene. V lost 4 bases and J 1 base, leaving 8 bases between the germline ends. The length of the CDR3 is 13 residues. CDR3 DNA sequence: TGCGCCAGCAGCCCCACAGGGAACACTGAAGCTTTCTTT. Its translation is CASSPTGNTEAFF.

The rearrangement uses TRBV7-9 and TRBJ2-5; a possible D gene is TRBD1 (6 bases). The CDR3 is 13 amino acids. The V and J ends lost 6 bases and 4 bases respectively, with 12 bases between them. Looked up from germline, CDR1 is SEHNR and CDR2 is FQNEAQ (reference sequence). The DNA of the CDR3 is TGTGCCAGCAGTTGGACAGCGTCAGAGACCCAGTACTTC. This codes for CASSWTASETQYF.

The genes are TRBV7-3 and TRBJ2-1; D might be TRBD2 (5 bases). CDR1 is SGHTA and CDR2 is FQGTGA in the germline V gene. Trimming removed 0 bases from V and 0 bases from J, with 6 bases in between. This CDR3 comprises 15 residues. In nucleotides, the CDR3 is TGTGCCAGCAGCTTAACCGGGGTCTCCTACAATGAGCAGTTCTTC. Protein sequence: CASSLTGVSYNEQFF. Looking up the rest from reference TRBV7-3 and TRBJ2-1 gives the full variable domain: GAGVSQTPSNKVTEKGKYVELRCDPISGHTALYWYRQSLGQGPEFLIYFQGTGAADDSGLPNDRFFAVRPEGSVSTLKIQRTERGDSAVYLCASSLTGVSYNEQFFGPGTRLTVL.

The V and J genes are TRBV7-2 and TRBJ2-2; D might be TRBD1 (6 bases). Between the trimmed V and J ends, which lost 3 bases and 5 bases, there was a span of 19 bases. This CDR3 is 17 amino acids long. Per the germline V gene, CDR1 is SGHTA and CDR2 is FQGNSA. CDR3 sequence (DNA): TGTGCCAGCAGCTTGAGTGCTTGGACAGACGCTACCGGGGAGCTGTTTTTT. This gives the protein CASSLSAWTDATGELFF.

The rearrangement joins TRBV19 to TRBJ2-1, with D possibly TRBD2 on 7 matching bases. Trimming cost V 3 bases and J 8 bases, with 14 bases left between them. Germline V gives CDR1 LNHDA, CDR2 SQIVND (reference sequence). The CDR3 covers 14 residues. CDR3 amino acids: CASSISSGGDEQFF. DNA for the CDR3: TGTGCCAGTAGTATTTCCTCGGGGGGCGATGAGCAGTTCTTC.

The chain is built from TRBV10-3 and TRBJ2-1, with D maybe TRBD1 (6 bases). V lost 6 bases, J lost 10 bases, and 13 bases lay in between. CDR1 and CDR2 from the germline V gene are ENHRY and SYGVKD. CDR3 length: 12 residues. The CDR3 sequence is CAISNREGEQFF. The DNA for the CDR3 is TGTGCCATCAGCAACAGGGAAGGGGAGCAGTTCTTC.

The gene calls are TRBV19 and TRBJ1-1, with D unclear. Per the germline V gene, CDR1 is LNHDA and CDR2 is SQIVND (reference sequence). The CDR3 spans 15 residues. The ends were cut back, 6 bases at V and 0 bases at J, with 14 bases in the middle. CDR3 sequence (DNA): TGTGCCAGTAGCGACCCGGGAGGAATGAACACTGAAGCTTTCTTT. It translates to CASSDPGGMNTEAFF.

The chain employs TRBV30 and TRBJ2-5; the match to TRBD1 covers 7 bases. The end of the DNA is better explained by TRBJ2-7, so the J call may be wrong. This CDR3 comprises 14 residues. CDR1 and CDR2 (germline): GTSNPN, SVGIG (reference sequence). CDR3 in DNA: TGTGCCTGGACCCCGGGACAGCCTTCCTACGAGCAGTACTTC. Translating it yields CAWTPGQPSYEQYF.

The chain combines TRBV27 with TRBJ1-5; TRBD1 agrees at 10 bases. CDR3 size: 18 residues. CDR1 is MNHEY and CDR2 is SMNVEV in the germline V gene (reference sequence). The junction had 16 bases not matched to a gene; V was cut back by 5 bases and J by 6 bases. In nucleotides, the CDR3 is TGTGCCAGCAGTGCGATCGGGACAGGGGTATACCTGGGTCAGCCCCAGCATTTT. Translating gives CASSAIGTGVYLGQPQHF.

This clone has a handful of counts. J is TRBJ2-2 and V is TRBV10-2, with 10 bases fitting TRBD2. The germline CDR1 and CDR2 sequences are WSHSY and SAAADI. V shed 4 bases, J shed 4 bases, and the junction held 3 bases outside the gene matches. CDR3 length: 15 residues. Written as DNA, the CDR3 is TGCGCCAGCAGTGCCGCTAGCGGGGGCACCGGGGAGCTGTTTTTT. Its translation: CASSAASGGTGELFF.

The chain joins TRBV6-1 to TRBJ2-2; TRBD2 matches 7 bases. V dropped 6 bases and J dropped 6; count of bases not matched to a gene: 7. This CDR3 comprises 14 residues. Germline V CDR1 and CDR2: MNHNS, SASEGT. The CDR3 sequence is CASRREGWAGELFF. CDR3 nucleotides: TGTGCCAGCAGAAGGGAGGGGTGGGCCGGGGAGCTGTTTTTT.

This chain links TRBV6-1 with TRBJ2-6; perhaps TRBD1 as D (5 bases). The CDR3 consists of 15 residues. Germline V lookup: CDR1 MNHNS, CDR2 SASEGT. Deletions cut 1 base from V and 3 bases from J, with 7 bases between. The CDR3: CASSEEGHGANVLTF. The CDR3 DNA reads as TGTGCCAGCAGTGAAGAGGGGCATGGGGCCAACGTCCTGACTTTC.

The chain couples TRBV19 to TRBJ2-5; D not resolved. There are 13 residues in the CDR3. Germline assignment: CDR1 LNHDA and CDR2 SQIVND (reference sequence). V was shortened by 4 bases and J by 5 bases, with 11 bases between the two germline ends. CDR3 sequence reads: CASSKTERETQYF. For the CDR3, the DNA is TGTGCCAGTAGTAAGACCGAGAGGGAGACCCAGTACTTC.